One TCR beta chain is described in this entry. Each participant's cohort was designated according to participant-reported clinical history. As handled by the study authors: Reference gene primer amplification gave nucleated cell count estimates. Profiling relied on immunoSEQ multiplex PCR, and the TCRdb table lists in-frame clones only, not all of them. V, J and clone size derive from that table, while D and trimming were established from the DNA sequence. Among roughly 200,000 clones listed, roughly 89% were seen once. The data are from a study of blood T cell repertoires in COVID-19. On the study more broadly: Samples of COVID-19 (acute and convalescent) were obtained from the United States, Italy and Spain.

CDR3 length: 14 amino acids. V was pared by 4 bases and J by 6 bases, with 8 bases of the junction left unmatched. The germline CDR1 and CDR2 sequences are ENHRY and SYGVKD. The chain couples TRBV10-3 to TRBJ1-2, with 7 bases fitting TRBD1. The sequenced sample consisted of PBMCs or T cells enriched from blood (not recorded which). The receptor's source is a woman in her thirties or forties with acute COVID-19. The CDR3 loop reads CAISGNRGDNGYTF. The CDR3 DNA follows: TGTGCCATCAGTGGTAACAGGGGTGACAATGGCTACACCTTC.